Below, 10 T cell receptor beta chains from the same sample are listed, as sequenced in a study of T cells after yellow fever vaccination (dated by TCRdb to the late 2010s). In the paper's terms, the treatment or condition label means: live attenuated yellow fever vaccine strain. Libraries were constructed by 5' RACE. Sequenced using an Illumina HiSeq 2500. TCRdb reanalyzed the raw reads on its own, using fastp at Q25 for trimming and MiXCR for clone calling, and kept in-frame beta chains. Each CDR3 protein gets just one entry, which takes the most common genes and DNA from the rows behind it. Present in this sample are 150,000 to 200,000 distinct CDR3 sequences, about 7% of which were seen just once. The ten biggest clones cover more than 2.5% of the sample. The starting material was CD4+ T cells sorted from PBMCs, obtained 4 to 5 days after the first yellow fever vaccination. The receptors stem from a man younger than 30 who received the YFV17D yellow fever vaccine.

The sample holds many counts of this clonotype. The chain recombines TRBV3-1 with TRBJ1-3, with D perhaps TRBD1 (5 bases). This CDR3 contains 14 residues. The V gene lost 2 bases and the J gene lost 8 bases, with 13 bases spanning the gap. The V gene's germline CDR1 is LGHDT and CDR2 YNNKEL (reference sequence). Here the CDR3 DNA reads TGTGCCAGCAGCCAAAGGGGCCGCGTCCACACCATATATTTT. It codes for CASSQRGRVHTIYF.

This clonotype was counted between two and nine times. The chain combines TRBV4-3 with TRBJ1-6, with 8 nucleotides matching TRBD1. Germline values: CDR1 LGHNA, CDR2 YSLEER. J was trimmed by 6 bases and V by 2 bases; bases with no gene match: 3. The length of the CDR3 is 15 residues. CDR3 amino acids: CASSQQGAGNSPLHF. CDR3 in DNA: TGCGCCAGCAGCCAACAGGGGGCGGGTAATTCACCCCTCCACTTT.

The rearrangement uses TRBV7-2 and TRBJ2-2; D is unresolved. This CDR3 is built from 15 residues. CDR1 is SGHTA and CDR2 is FQGNSA in the germline V gene. V lost 2 bases and J 2 bases, leaving 9 bases between the germline ends. CDR3 DNA: TGTGCCAGCAGCTTACGTGTCAGTAACACCGGGGAGCTGTTTTTT. It is translated as CASSLRVSNTGELFF.

This clonotype was found many times. V is TRBV7-2 and J is TRBJ2-3, with D tentatively TRBD2 (6 bases). Germline CDR1 SGHTA, CDR2 FQGNSA. V lost 2 bases and J lost 3, with 12 bases in between. There are 15 residues in the CDR3. The CDR3 DNA is TGTGCCAGCAGCTTAACTTTTCTAGCGACAGATACGCAGTATTTT. This sequence encodes CASSLTFLATDTQYF.

This clonotype was counted at least ten times. This chain joins TRBV12-5 and TRBJ2-2, with D unresolved. The germline V and J ends were trimmed by 1 base and 0 bases, with 9 bases remaining between them. The CDR3 length is 16 residues. CDR1 is LGHNT, CDR2 FRNRAP, per germline. CDR3 in amino acids: CASGLARTANTGELFF. In nucleotides, the CDR3 is TGTGCTAGTGGTTTGGCCAGAACCGCGAACACCGGGGAGCTGTTTTTT.

On this clonotype: This may arise from a read error, as a much more abundant clone is one base away. The genes are TRBV6-5 and TRBJ2-1; 7 bases are a match to TRBD2. The CDR3 is 18 residues long. V lost 0 bases and J lost 2; bases outside the gene matches: 10. Germline V gene data show CDR1 as MNHEY and CDR2 as SVGAGI. The CDR3 DNA sequence: TGTGCCAGCAGTTACTCCATTGTAAGCGGGGAGGCCTACAATGAGCAGTTCTTC. It specifies CASSYSIVSGEAYNEQFF.

In this sample, this clonotype turned up many times. This chain links TRBV20-1 with TRBJ2-3; perhaps TRBD1 as D (6 bases). CDR1 and CDR2 from the germline V gene are DFQATT and SNEGSKA (reference sequence). Trimming stripped 5 bases from V and 0 bases from J, with 15 bases between. The CDR3 contains 15 residues. The CDR3, as DNA: TGCAGTGCTTGGACAGCTACTTCTAGCACAGATACGCAGTATTTT. Translation: CSAWTATSSTDTQYF.

This rearrangement joins TRBV20-1 to TRBJ2-7; the match to TRBD1 covers 11 bases. The CDR3 runs to 16 residues. Germline V gives CDR1 DFQATT, CDR2 SNEGSKA (reference sequence). J was trimmed by 5 bases and V by 1 base; bases with no gene match: 10. The CDR3 loop is CSARVQRTGGVNEQYF. CDR3 DNA: TGCAGTGCTAGAGTTCAAAGGACAGGGGGCGTCAACGAGCAGTACTTC.

This clonotype has just a few counts. The gene calls are TRBV12-3 or TRBV12-4 and TRBJ2-1; 16 bases are shared with TRBD2. V lost 8 bases, J lost 10 bases, and 5 bases stayed unmatched. The CDR3 is 14 amino acids. The CDR3 DNA sequence: TGTGCCAGCTTACAGGGACTAGCGGGGGGGGAGCAGTTCTTC. Translating it yields CASLQGLAGGEQFF.

There are a few counts of this clonotype. V is TRBV7-2 and J is TRBJ2-7, with 11 bases that match TRBD2. CDR1 is SGHTA, CDR2 FQGNSA, per germline. The V segment lost 6 bases and the J segment 9 bases; nucleotides outside the gene matches: 4. The CDR3 is 12 amino acids. CDR3 region: CASSSGGAAQYF. The CDR3 nucleotides read TGTGCCAGCAGTAGCGGGGGGGCAGCGCAGTACTTC. The whole variable domain, filled in from reference TRBV7-2 and TRBJ2-7, reads GAGVSQSPSNKVTEKGKDVELRCDPISGHTALYWYRQSLGQGLEFLIYFQGNSAPDKSGLPSDRFSAERTGGSVSTLTIQRTQQEDSAVYLCASSSGGAAQYFGPGTRLTVT.